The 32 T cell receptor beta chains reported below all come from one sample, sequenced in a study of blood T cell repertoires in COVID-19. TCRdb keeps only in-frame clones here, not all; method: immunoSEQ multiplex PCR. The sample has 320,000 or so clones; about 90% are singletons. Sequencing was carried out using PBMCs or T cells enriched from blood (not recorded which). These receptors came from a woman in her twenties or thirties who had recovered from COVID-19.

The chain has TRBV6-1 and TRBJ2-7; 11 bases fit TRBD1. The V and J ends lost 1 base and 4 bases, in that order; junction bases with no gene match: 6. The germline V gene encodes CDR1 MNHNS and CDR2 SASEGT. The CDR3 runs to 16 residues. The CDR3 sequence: CASSEDGTGGSYEQYF. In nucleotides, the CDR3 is TGTGCCAGCAGTGAAGACGGGACAGGGGGAAGTTACGAGCAGTACTTC.

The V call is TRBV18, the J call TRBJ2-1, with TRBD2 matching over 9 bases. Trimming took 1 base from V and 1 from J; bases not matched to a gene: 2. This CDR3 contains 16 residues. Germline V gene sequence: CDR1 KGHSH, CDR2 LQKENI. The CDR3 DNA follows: TGTGCCAGCTCACCACTCACTAGCGGGTCCTACAATGAGCAGTTCTTC. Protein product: CASSPLTSGSYNEQFF.

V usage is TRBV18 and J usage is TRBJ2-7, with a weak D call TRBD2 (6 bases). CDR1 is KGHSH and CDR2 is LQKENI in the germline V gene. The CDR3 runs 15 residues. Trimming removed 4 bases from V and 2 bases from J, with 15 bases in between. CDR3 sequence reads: CASSLYRDSAYEQYF. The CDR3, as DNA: TGTGCCAGCTCACTATACCGGGACTCGGCCTACGAGCAGTACTTC.

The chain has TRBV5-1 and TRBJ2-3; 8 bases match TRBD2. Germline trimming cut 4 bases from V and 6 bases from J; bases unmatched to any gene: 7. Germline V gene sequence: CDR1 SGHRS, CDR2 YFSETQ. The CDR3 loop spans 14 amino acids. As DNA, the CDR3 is TGCGCCAGCAGCGCGACCCTAGCGGGCGATACGCAGTATTTT. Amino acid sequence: CASSATLAGDTQYF.

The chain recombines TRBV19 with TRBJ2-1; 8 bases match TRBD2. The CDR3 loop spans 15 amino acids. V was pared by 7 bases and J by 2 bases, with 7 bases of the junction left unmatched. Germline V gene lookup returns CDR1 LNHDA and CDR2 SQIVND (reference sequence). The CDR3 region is CASTGGVPTYNEQFF. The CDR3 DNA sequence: TGTGCCAGTACCGGGGGGGTCCCAACCTACAATGAGCAGTTCTTC.

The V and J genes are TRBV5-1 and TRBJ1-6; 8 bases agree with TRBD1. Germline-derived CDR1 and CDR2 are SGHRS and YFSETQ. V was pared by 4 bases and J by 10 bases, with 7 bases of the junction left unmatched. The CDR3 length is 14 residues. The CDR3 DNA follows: TGCGCCAGCAGCCGGACAGGGAACGGCTCACCCCTCCACTTT. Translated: CASSRTGNGSPLHF.

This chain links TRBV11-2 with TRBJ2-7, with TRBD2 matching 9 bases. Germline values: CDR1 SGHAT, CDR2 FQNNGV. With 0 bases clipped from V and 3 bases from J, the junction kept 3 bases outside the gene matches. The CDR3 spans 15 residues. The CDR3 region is CASSLDTSGYYEQYF. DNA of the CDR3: TGTGCCAGCAGCTTAGACACTAGCGGGTACTACGAGCAGTACTTC.

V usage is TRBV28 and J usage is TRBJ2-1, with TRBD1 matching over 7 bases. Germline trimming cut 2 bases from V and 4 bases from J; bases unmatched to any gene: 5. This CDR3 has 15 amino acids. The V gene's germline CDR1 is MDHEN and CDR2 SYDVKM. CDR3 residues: CASSLGTEPYNEQFF. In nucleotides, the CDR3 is TGTGCCAGCAGTTTAGGGACAGAACCTTACAATGAGCAGTTCTTC.

CDR3 loop: CASRWTPDTGELFF. CDR3 nucleotide sequence: TGCGCCAGCAGATGGACACCTGACACCGGGGAGCTGTTTTTT. J is TRBJ2-2 and V is TRBV5-1, with D possibly matching TRBD1 (5 bases). Trimming removed 5 bases from V and 3 bases from J, with 11 bases in between. This CDR3 has 14 amino acids. Per the germline V gene, CDR1 is SGHRS and CDR2 is YFSETQ.

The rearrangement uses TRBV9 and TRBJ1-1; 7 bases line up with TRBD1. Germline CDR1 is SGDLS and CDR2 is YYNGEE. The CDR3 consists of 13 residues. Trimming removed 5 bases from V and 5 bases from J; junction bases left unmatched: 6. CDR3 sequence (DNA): TGTGCCAGCAGTCTGACAGGGAAAACTGAAGCTTTCTTT. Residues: CASSLTGKTEAFF.

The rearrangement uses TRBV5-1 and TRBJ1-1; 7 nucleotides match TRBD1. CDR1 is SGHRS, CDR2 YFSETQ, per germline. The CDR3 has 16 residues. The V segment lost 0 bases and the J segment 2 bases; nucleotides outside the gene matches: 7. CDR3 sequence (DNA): TGCGCCAGCAGCTTGGATCCGACAGGGAAAAACACTGAAGCTTTCTTT. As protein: CASSLDPTGKNTEAFF.

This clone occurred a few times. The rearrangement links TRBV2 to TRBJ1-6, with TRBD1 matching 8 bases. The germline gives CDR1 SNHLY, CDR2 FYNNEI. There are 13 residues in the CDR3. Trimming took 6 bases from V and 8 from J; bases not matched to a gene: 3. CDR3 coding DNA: TGTGCCAGCAGGACAGGGGAGGATTCACCCCTCCACTTT. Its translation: CASRTGEDSPLHF.

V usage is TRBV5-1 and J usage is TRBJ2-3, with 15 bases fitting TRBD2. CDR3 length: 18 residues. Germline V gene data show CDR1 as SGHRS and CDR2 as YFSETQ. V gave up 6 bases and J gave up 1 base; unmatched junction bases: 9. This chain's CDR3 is CASTPGTSGGPRTDTQYF. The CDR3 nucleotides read TGCGCCAGCACCCCCGGGACTAGCGGGGGGCCACGCACAGATACGCAGTATTTT.

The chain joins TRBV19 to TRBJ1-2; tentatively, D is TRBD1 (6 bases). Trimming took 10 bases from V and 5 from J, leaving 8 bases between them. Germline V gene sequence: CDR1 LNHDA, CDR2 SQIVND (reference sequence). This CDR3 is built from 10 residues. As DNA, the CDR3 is TGTGCCACCGGGACATATGGCTACACCTTC. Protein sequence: CATGTYGYTF.

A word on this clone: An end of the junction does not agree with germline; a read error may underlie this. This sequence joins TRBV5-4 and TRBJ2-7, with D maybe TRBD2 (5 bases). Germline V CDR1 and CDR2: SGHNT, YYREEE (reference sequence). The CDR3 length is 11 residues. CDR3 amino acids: CASSLDATMSF. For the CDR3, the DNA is TGTGCCAGCAGTTTGGATGCGACTATGTCGTTC. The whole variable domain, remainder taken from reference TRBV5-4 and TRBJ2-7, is ETGVTQSPTHLIKTRGQQVTLRCSSQSGHNTVSWYQQALGQGPQFIFQYYREEENGRGNFPPRFSGLQFPNYSSELNVNALELDDSALYLCASSLDATMSFGPGTRLTVT.

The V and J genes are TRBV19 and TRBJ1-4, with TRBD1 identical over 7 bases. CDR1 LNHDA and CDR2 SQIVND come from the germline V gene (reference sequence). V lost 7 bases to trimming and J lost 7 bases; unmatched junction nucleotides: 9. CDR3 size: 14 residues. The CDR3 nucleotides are TGTGCCAGTAACCCCGGGACAGCGATTGAAAAACTGTTTTTT. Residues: CASNPGTAIEKLFF.

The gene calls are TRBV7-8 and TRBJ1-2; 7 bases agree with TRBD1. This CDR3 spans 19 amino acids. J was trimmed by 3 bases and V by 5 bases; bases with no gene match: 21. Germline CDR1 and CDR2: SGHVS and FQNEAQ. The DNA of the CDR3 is TGTGCCAGCAGCCTGGGGACGAGCAGGCGGACAGGCCCTTACTATGGCTACACCTTC. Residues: CASSLGTSRRTGPYYGYTF.

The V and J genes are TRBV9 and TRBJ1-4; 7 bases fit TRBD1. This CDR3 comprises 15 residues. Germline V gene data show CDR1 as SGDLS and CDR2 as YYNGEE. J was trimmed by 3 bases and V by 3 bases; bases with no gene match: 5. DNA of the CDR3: TGTGCCAGCAGCGGCGAGGACAGGCCTAATGAAAAACTGTTTTTT. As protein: CASSGEDRPNEKLFF. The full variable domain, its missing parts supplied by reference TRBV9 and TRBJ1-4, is DSGVTQTPKHLITATGQRVTLRCSPRSGDLSVYWYQQSLDQGLQFLIQYYNGEERAKGNILERFSAQQFPDLHSELNLSSLELGDSALYFCASSGEDRPNEKLFFGSGTQLSVL.

The CDR3, as DNA: TGCAGTGTCCCGCTGGGGGCGGATGCTTTCTTT. It specifies CSVPLGADAFF. This chain uses TRBV20-1 with TRBJ1-1, with a weak D call TRBD1 (6 bases). V was shortened by 7 bases and J by 11 bases, with 17 bases between the two germline ends. The CDR3 is made up of 11 amino acids. Germline CDR1 DFQATT, CDR2 SNEGSKA (reference sequence).

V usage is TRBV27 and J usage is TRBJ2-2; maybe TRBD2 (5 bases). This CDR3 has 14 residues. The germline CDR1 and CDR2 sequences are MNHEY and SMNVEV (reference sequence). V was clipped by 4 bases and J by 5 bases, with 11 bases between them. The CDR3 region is CASSYRERTGELFF. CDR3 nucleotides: TGTGCCAGCAGTTATAGGGAGAGAACCGGGGAGCTGTTTTTT.

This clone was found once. The CDR3 protein is CASSSGGTDTQYF. In DNA form, the CDR3 reads TGTGCCAGCTCATCCGGTGGCACAGATACGCAGTATTTT. The chain couples TRBV18 to TRBJ2-3; no clear D gene. The V end lost 5 bases, the J end lost 1 base, and 7 bases lay between the germline ends. The CDR3 length is 13 residues. Germline V gene sequence: CDR1 KGHSH, CDR2 LQKENI. Based on the CDR3 plus reference TRBV18 and TRBJ2-3, the full variable domain is NAGVMQNPRHLVRRRGQEARLRCSPMKGHSHVYWYRQLPEEGLKFMVYLQKENIIDESGMPKERFSAEFPKEGPSILRIQQVVRGDSAAYFCASSSGGTDTQYFGPGTRLTVL.

The CDR3 sequence: CASSPGGRVVYEQYF. CDR3 nucleotides: TGCGCCAGCAGCCCGGGAGGCAGGGTGGTCTACGAGCAGTACTTC. This chain connects TRBV5-1 to TRBJ2-7; 7 bases are a match to TRBD2. With V trimmed by 4 bases and J by 3 bases, 10 bases remained unmatched. CDR3 size: 15 residues. Per the germline V gene, CDR1 is SGHRS and CDR2 is YFSETQ.

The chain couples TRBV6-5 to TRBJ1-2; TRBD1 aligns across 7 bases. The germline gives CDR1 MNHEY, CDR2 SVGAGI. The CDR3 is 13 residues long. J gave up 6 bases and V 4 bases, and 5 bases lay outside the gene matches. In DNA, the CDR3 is TGTGCCAGCAGTTCCAGGACAGGCCATGGCTACACCTTC. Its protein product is CASSSRTGHGYTF.

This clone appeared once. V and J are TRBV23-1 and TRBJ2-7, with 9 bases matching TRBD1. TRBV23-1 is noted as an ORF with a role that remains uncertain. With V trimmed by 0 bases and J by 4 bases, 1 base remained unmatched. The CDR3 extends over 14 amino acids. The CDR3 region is CASSQSGQGYEQYF. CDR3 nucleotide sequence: TGCGCCAGCAGTCAATCGGGACAGGGATACGAGCAGTACTTC.

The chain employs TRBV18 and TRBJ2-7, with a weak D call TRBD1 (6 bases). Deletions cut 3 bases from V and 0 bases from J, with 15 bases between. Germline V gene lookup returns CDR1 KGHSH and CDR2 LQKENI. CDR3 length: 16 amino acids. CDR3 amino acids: CASSPTGPRSSYEQYF. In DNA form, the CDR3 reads TGTGCCAGCTCACCGACAGGTCCTAGAAGCTCCTACGAGCAGTACTTC.

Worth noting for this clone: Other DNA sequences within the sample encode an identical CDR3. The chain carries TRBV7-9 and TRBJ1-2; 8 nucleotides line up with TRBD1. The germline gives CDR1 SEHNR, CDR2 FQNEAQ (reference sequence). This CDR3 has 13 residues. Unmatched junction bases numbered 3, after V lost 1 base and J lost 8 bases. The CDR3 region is CASSLETGDGYTF. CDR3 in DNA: TGTGCCAGCAGCTTAGAGACAGGGGACGGCTACACCTTC.

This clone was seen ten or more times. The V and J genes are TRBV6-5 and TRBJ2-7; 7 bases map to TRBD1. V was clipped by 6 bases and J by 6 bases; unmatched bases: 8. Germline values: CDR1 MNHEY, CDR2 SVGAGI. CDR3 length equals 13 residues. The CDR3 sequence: CASRWTGGGEQYF. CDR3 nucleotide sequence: TGTGCCAGCAGGTGGACAGGAGGCGGCGAGCAGTACTTC.

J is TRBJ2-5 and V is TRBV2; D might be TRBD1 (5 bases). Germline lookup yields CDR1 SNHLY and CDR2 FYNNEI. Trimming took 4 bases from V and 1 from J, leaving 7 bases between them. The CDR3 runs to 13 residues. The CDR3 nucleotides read TGTGCCAGCAGTGGGGGCAGCCAAGAGACCCAGTACTTC. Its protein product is CASSGGSQETQYF.

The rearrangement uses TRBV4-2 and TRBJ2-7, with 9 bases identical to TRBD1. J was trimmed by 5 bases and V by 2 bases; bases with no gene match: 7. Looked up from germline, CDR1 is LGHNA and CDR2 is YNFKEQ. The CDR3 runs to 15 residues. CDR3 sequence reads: CASSQTGQGTHEQYF. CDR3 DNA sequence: TGTGCCAGCAGCCAAACTGGACAGGGGACGCACGAGCAGTACTTC.

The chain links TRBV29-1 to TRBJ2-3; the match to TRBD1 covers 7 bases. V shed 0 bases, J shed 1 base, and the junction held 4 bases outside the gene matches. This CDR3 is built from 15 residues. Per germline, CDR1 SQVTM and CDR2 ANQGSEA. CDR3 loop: CSVEDIRGRTDTQYF. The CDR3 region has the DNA TGCAGCGTTGAAGATATAAGGGGGCGCACAGATACGCAGTATTTT.

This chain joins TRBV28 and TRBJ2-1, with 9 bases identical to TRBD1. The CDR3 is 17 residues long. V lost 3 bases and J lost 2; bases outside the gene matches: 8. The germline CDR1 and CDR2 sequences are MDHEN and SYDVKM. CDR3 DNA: TGTGCCAGCAGTTTCAGAATGGGACAGGGAGCCTACAATGAGCAGTTCTTC. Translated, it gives CASSFRMGQGAYNEQFF.

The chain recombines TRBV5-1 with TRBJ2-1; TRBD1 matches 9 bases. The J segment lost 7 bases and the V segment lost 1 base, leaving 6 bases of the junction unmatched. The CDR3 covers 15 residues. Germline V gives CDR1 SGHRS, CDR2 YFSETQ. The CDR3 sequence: CASSLMGQGGNEQFF. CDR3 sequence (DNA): TGCGCCAGCAGCTTGATGGGACAGGGCGGGAATGAGCAGTTCTTC.